The 25 T cell receptor beta chains given below trace back to one sample, sequenced in a study of vaccination effects on CD4 cells after COVID-19. These receptors' targets are unknown. Assay: immunoSEQ multiplex PCR; the TCRdb copy retains only in-frame clones and omits some. The sample has around 40,000 clones, roughly 72% seen once. CD4+ T cells were isolated after around 9 days of culture. Participants each got two BNT162b2 or mRNA-1273 vaccine doses. Sample: CD4+ T cells from PBMCs cultured without peptide, taken after COVID-19 vaccination. The receptor source for this set is a human donor who received a COVID-19 vaccine.

The chain has TRBV5-6 and TRBJ1-1; D call uncertain. Germline V CDR1 and CDR2: SGHDT, YYEEEE. The CDR3 extends over 14 amino acids. V was pared by 6 bases and J by 0 bases, with 12 bases between. CDR3 in DNA: TGTGCCAGCACCCGAGGCACCTTGAACACTGAAGCTTTCTTT. This codes for CASTRGTLNTEAFF. The full variable domain, with the rest looked up from reference TRBV5-6 and TRBJ1-1, is DAGVTQSPTHLIKTRGQQVTLRCSPKSGHDTVSWYQQALGQGPQFIFQYYEEEERQRGNFPDRFSGHQFPNYSSELNVNALLLGDSALYLCASTRGTLNTEAFFGQGTRLTVV.

This sequence joins TRBV27 and TRBJ2-5; TRBD2 matches at 16 bases. J lost 4 bases, V lost 5 bases, and 7 bases had no gene match. The CDR3 length is 17 residues. Germline CDR1 reads MNHEY; CDR2 reads SMNVEV (reference sequence). The CDR3 spells CASSPGLAGGMGETQYF. The DNA for the CDR3 is TGTGCCAGCAGTCCGGGACTAGCGGGAGGGATGGGAGAGACCCAGTACTTC.

This clone has just a few counts. The chain joins TRBV5-1 to TRBJ1-2, with D possibly being TRBD1 (5 bases). Trimming took 4 bases from V and 6 from J, leaving 19 bases between them. Germline CDR1 SGHRS, CDR2 YFSETQ. The CDR3 is 15 residues long. The CDR3 nucleotides read TGCGCCAGCAGCCCACAACCAGGGATAGACAATGGCTACACCTTC. Protein product: CASSPQPGIDNGYTF.

This chain uses TRBV5-4 with TRBJ1-2, with no clear D. V was cut by 0 bases and J by 5 bases, with 2 bases left in between. Germline-derived CDR1 and CDR2 are SGHNT and YYREEE (reference sequence). The CDR3 runs to 11 residues. The CDR3 DNA sequence: TGTGCCAGCAGCTTGGAATATGGCTACACCTTC. This encodes CASSLEYGYTF.

This clone has a single count. The rearrangement joins TRBV2 to TRBJ2-7; possibly TRBD1 for D (6 bases). Germline V CDR1 and CDR2: SNHLY, FYNNEI. This CDR3 has 13 residues. Deletions cut 5 bases from V and 5 bases from J, with 13 bases between. DNA of the CDR3: TGTGCCAGCAGTCGAGACAGGTGGGACGAGCAGTACTTC. This sequence encodes CASSRDRWDEQYF.

The V call is TRBV18, the J call TRBJ2-7; D perhaps matches TRBD2 (6 bases). CDR3 length: 14 residues. The V gene lost 6 bases and the J gene lost 2 bases, with 14 bases spanning the gap. Germline values: CDR1 KGHSH, CDR2 LQKENI. CDR3 protein: CASSHGTGTYEQYF. The CDR3, as DNA: TGTGCCAGCTCTCACGGGACTGGAACCTACGAGCAGTACTTC.

Points on this clone: One end of the junction varies from germline; a read error may be responsible. The rearrangement uses TRBV7-2 and TRBJ2-5; tentative D call: TRBD1 (6 bases). This CDR3 is built from 16 residues. Germline values: CDR1 SGHTA, CDR2 FQGNSA. The CDR3 region is CASSPLPPGQQGTQYF. DNA of the CDR3: TGTGCCAGCAGCCCCCTACCGCCGGGACAACAAGGGACCCAGTACTTC. The full variable domain, with the rest looked up from reference TRBV7-2 and TRBJ2-5, is GAGVSQSPSNKVTEKGKDVELRCDPISGHTALYWYRQSLGQGLEFLIYFQGNSAPDKSGLPSDRFSAERTGGSVSTLTIQRTQQEDSAVYLCASSPLPPGQQGTQYFGPGTRLLVL.

The chain employs TRBV29-1 and TRBJ1-2, with D possibly matching TRBD1 (6 bases). Germline CDR1 SQVTM, CDR2 ANQGSEA. CDR3 length: 14 amino acids. Trimming left V 4 bases short and J 0 bases short, with 12 bases between. CDR3 nucleotides: TGCAGCGTTGGAGGGGGTCGCACTAACTATGGCTACACCTTC. It is translated as CSVGGGRTNYGYTF.

The chain recombines TRBV5-8 with TRBJ2-1, with TRBD2 identical over 10 bases. The CDR3 is 17 residues long. V was pared by 2 bases and J by 5 bases, with 10 bases of the junction left unmatched. Germline values: CDR1 SGHTS, CDR2 YDEGEE. Here the CDR3 reads CASSLQGSSGSNNEQFF. The CDR3, as DNA: TGTGCCAGCAGCTTACAAGGCTCTAGCGGGAGTAACAATGAGCAGTTCTTC.

This chain links TRBV5-5 with TRBJ1-1; 7 nucleotides agree with TRBD1. The ends lost 4 bases at V and 5 bases at J; junction bases unmatched: 20. This CDR3 contains 18 residues. Germline loops: CDR1 SGHKS, CDR2 YYEKEE (reference sequence). The CDR3 here is CASSKTGGDSLRGTEAFF. Here the CDR3 DNA reads TGTGCCAGCAGCAAAACGGGAGGGGACAGCTTACGAGGAACTGAAGCTTTCTTT.

This clone was found a few times. The rearrangement joins TRBV3-1 (or the pseudogene TRBV3-2) to TRBJ1-1; D gene uncertain. The V gene lost 1 base and the J gene lost 1 base, with 4 bases spanning the gap. Per the germline V gene, CDR1 is LGHDT and CDR2 is YNNKEL (reference sequence). The CDR3 runs to 13 residues. The DNA of the CDR3 is TGTGCCAGCAGCCAAGCACAGAACACTGAAGCTTTCTTT. Amino acids: CASSQAQNTEAFF.

This clone turned up a few times. The rearrangement uses TRBV6-6 and TRBJ1-2, with D possibly being TRBD1 (5 bases). This CDR3 is 13 amino acids long. Germline V gene sequence: CDR1 MNHNY, CDR2 SVGAGI (reference sequence). V was trimmed by 7 bases and J by 6 bases, leaving 15 bases between them. The CDR3 bases are TGTGCCAGCACCTTACCGGGACGACATGGCTACACCTTC. It codes for CASTLPGRHGYTF.

The rearrangement joins TRBV5-1 to TRBJ2-5; D possibly corresponds to TRBD1 (5 bases). The V gene's germline CDR1 is SGHRS and CDR2 YFSETQ. The length of the CDR3 is 14 residues. Trimming left V 4 bases short and J 2 bases short, with 12 bases between. CDR3 nucleotides: TGCGCCAGCAGCCCCGACAGCGAACAAGAGACCCAGTACTTC. Protein sequence: CASSPDSEQETQYF.

This sequence joins TRBV6-4 and TRBJ2-6; 11 bases fit TRBD2. J lost 2 bases, V lost 0 bases, and 9 bases had no gene match. CDR3 size: 20 residues. In germline, CDR1 is MRHNA, CDR2 SNTAGT. The CDR3, as DNA: TGTGCCAGCAGTGACTCGAGTCTAGCGGGGGGTCTGGCTGGGGCCAACGTCCTGACTTTC. Amino acids: CASSDSSLAGGLAGANVLTF.

The chain couples TRBV19 to TRBJ2-3, with TRBD2 matching 7 bases. Germline CDR1 LNHDA, CDR2 SQIVND (reference sequence). V lost 5 bases and J lost 1; bases outside the gene matches: 3. The CDR3 length is 14 residues. CDR3 DNA sequence: TGTGCCAGTAGTCGGGGGGTCGGCACAGATACGCAGTATTTT. It codes for CASSRGVGTDTQYF.

The rearrangement uses TRBV20-1 and TRBJ1-5, with D perhaps matching TRBD1 (5 bases). The V end was cut by 6 bases, the J end by 2 bases, with 11 bases between. Germline CDR1 DFQATT, CDR2 SNEGSKA (reference sequence). The CDR3 has 13 amino acids. The CDR3 sequence: CSASDSGNQPQHF. CDR3 nucleotides: TGCAGTGCCAGTGACAGTGGCAATCAGCCCCAGCATTTT.

The chain recombines TRBV29-1 with TRBJ1-1, with 9 bases that match TRBD1. With 4 bases clipped from V and 0 bases from J, the junction kept 12 bases outside the gene matches. Germline-derived CDR1 and CDR2 are SQVTM and ANQGSEA. The CDR3 extends over 17 amino acids. In DNA form, the CDR3 reads TGCAGCGTTGGTCGGCACAGGGGGCAATCCATGAACACTGAAGCTTTCTTT. Protein product: CSVGRHRGQSMNTEAFF.

The chain carries TRBV5-8 and TRBJ1-2; D uncertain. The V gene lost 4 bases and the J gene lost 8 bases, with 9 bases spanning the gap. Germline V gene lookup returns CDR1 SGHTS and CDR2 YDEGEE. The CDR3 has 11 amino acids. The CDR3: CASSLRSGYTF. CDR3 nucleotides: TGTGCCAGCAGCCTCCGGTCCGGCTACACCTTC. Filled out from reference TRBV5-8 and TRBJ1-2, the complete variable domain reads EAGVTQSPTHLIKTRGQQATLRCSPISGHTSVYWYQQALGLGLQFLLWYDEGEERNRGNFPPRFSGRQFPNYSSELNVNALELEDSALYLCASSLRSGYTFGSGTRLTVV.

The rearrangement joins TRBV11-3 to TRBJ1-5, with 7 bases aligning to TRBD1. This CDR3 contains 15 residues. Germline values: CDR1 SGHNT, CDR2 YENEEA. Trimming took 5 bases from V and 3 from J; bases not matched to a gene: 7. This CDR3 reads CASSLGTDTNQPQHF. DNA for the CDR3: TGTGCCAGCAGCCTAGGGACAGACACCAATCAGCCCCAGCATTTT.

V gene TRBV6-5 combines with J gene TRBJ2-3; D assignment may be TRBD1 or TRBD2 (6 bases each). The CDR3 is 16 amino acids. In germline, CDR1 is MNHEY, CDR2 SVGAGI. Trimming removed 0 bases from V and 4 bases from J, with 14 bases in between. The CDR3 sequence: CASSYSWNREADTQYF. The CDR3 DNA reads as TGTGCCAGCAGTTACTCGTGGAACAGGGAGGCAGATACGCAGTATTTT.

The chain employs TRBV20-1 and TRBJ2-5; D possibly corresponds to TRBD1 (6 bases). The CDR3 spans 15 residues. Per the germline V gene, CDR1 is DFQATT and CDR2 is SNEGSKA (reference sequence). V was clipped by 3 bases and J by 1 base, with 15 bases between them. The CDR3 spells CSASGLGRGQETQYF. The CDR3 DNA reads as TGCAGTGCTAGTGGGCTTGGCAGGGGCCAAGAGACCCAGTACTTC.

The genes are TRBV4-1 and TRBJ2-3; D perhaps matches TRBD2 (5 bases). CDR1 is MGHRA, CDR2 YSYEKL, per germline. This CDR3 comprises 15 residues. V lost 7 bases to trimming and J lost 0 bases, with 14 bases between them. CDR3 nucleotides: TGCGCCAGCAAACTATGGACTCTTAGCACAGATACGCAGTATTTT. This gives the protein CASKLWTLSTDTQYF.

This clone was recorded a few times. The V gene is TRBV9, the J gene TRBJ2-7, with TRBD2 matching 8 bases. Germline CDR1 SGDLS, CDR2 YYNGEE. V lost 0 bases, J lost 3 bases, and 2 bases stayed unmatched. The CDR3 contains 14 residues. The CDR3 spells CASSVAGGGYEQYF. The CDR3 bases are TGTGCCAGCAGCGTAGCCGGGGGGGGCTACGAGCAGTACTTC.

V and J are TRBV30 and TRBJ1-6; 8 nucleotides agree with TRBD1. Germline CDR1 and CDR2: GTSNPN and SVGIG (reference sequence). The V and J ends lost 3 bases and 3 bases, in that order; junction bases with no gene match: 13. This CDR3 is 18 amino acids long. CDR3 amino acids: CAWSNKRTGKVYNSPLHF. For the CDR3, the DNA is TGTGCCTGGAGCAATAAACGGACAGGGAAGGTCTATAATTCACCCCTCCACTTT.

CDR3 residues: CASSLDIPYEQYF. CDR3 in DNA: TGTGCCAGCAGCTTGGACATCCCCTACGAGCAGTACTTC. The chain is built from TRBV5-4 and TRBJ2-7; D is ambiguous. The length of the CDR3 is 13 residues. CDR1 and CDR2 from the germline V gene are SGHNT and YYREEE (reference sequence). The germline V and J ends were trimmed by 0 bases and 2 bases, with 6 bases remaining between them.